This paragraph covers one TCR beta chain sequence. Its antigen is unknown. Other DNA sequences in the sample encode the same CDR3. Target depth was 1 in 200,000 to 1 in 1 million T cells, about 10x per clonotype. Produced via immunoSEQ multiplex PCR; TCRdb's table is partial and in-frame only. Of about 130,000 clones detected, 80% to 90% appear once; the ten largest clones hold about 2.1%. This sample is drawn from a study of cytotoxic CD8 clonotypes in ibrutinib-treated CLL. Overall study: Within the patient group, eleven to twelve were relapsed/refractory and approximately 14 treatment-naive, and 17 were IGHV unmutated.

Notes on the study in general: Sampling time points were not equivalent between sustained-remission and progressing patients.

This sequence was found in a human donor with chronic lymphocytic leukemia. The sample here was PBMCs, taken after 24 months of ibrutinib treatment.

Here the CDR3 reads CSAGAGQGVNEQFF. CDR3 in DNA: TGCAGCGCCGGGGCCGGGCAGGGTGTCAATGAGCAGTTCTTC. V gene TRBV29-1 combines with J gene TRBJ2-1; D assignment may be TRBD1 or TRBD2 (5 bases each). This CDR3 contains 14 residues. V was pared by 7 bases and J by 6 bases, with 19 bases between. Germline V gene sequence: CDR1 SQVTM, CDR2 ANQGSEA.